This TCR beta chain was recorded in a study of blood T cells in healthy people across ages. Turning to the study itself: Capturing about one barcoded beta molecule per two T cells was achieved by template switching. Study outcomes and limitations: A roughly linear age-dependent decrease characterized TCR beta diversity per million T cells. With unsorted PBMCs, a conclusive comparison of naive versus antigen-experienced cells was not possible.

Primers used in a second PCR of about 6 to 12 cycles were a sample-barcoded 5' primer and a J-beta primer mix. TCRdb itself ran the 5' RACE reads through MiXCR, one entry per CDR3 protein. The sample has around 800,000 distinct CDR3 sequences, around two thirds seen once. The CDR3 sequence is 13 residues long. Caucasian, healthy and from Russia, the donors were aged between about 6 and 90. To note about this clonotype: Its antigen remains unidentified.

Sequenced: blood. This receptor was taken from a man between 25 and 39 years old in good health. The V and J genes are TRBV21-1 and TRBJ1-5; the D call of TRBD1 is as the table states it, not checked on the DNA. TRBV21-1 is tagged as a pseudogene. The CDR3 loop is CASSVRVRQPQHF. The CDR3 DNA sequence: TGTGCCAGCAGCGTCAGGGTCCGTCAGCCCCAGCATTTT.